A selection of T cell receptor beta chains follows, all from one sample in a study of neurological immune-mediated disorders. Via MiXCR, TCRdb re-called the 5' RACE reads, giving one row per CDR3 protein. This table has roughly 80,000 distinct CDR3 sequences, 9% to 12% appearing once. The source material was PBMCs. The receptors derive from a man aged 35-49 years in good health. The CDR3 runs from the conserved cysteine through the conserved F or W. A D gene is named only where the DNA matches it firmly. Clone size is stated in some rows and not others, as once, few, many or a class when expanded.

>TRBJ2-3|TRBV5-1|TRBD2|many
TGCGCCAGCAGCACCGCTAGCGGAGCAGATACGCAGTATTTT
CASSTASGADTQYF
>TRBJ2-7|TRBV28|-|many
TGTGCCAGCAGTTTGGGCACCCCCTCCTACGAGCAGTACTTC
CASSLGTPSYEQYF
>TRBJ2-2|TRBV7-9|TRBD1|-
TGTGCCAGCAGCCTCGACAGGGCTTTAACCGGGGAGCTGTTTTTT
CASSLDRALTGELFF
>TRBJ1-6|TRBV27|-|many
TGTGCCAGCAGTTTAATGGGGGGCCCGAATTCACCCCTCCACTTT
CASSLMGGPNSPLHF
>TRBJ2-1|TRBV28|TRBD2|many
TGTGCCAGCAGCACGACCTTGGGGGGGTCCTACAATGAGCAGTTCTTC
CASSTTLGGSYNEQFF
>TRBJ2-5|TRBV20-1|TRBD2|many
TGCAGTGCCCGCCCTCTGACTAGCGGCCCGGAGACCCAGTACTTC
CSARPLTSGPETQYF
>TRBJ2-5|TRBV29-1|TRBD2|many
TGCAGCGCCCCGGGACTAGCGGGGGGGCGGGAGACCCAGTACTTC
CSAPGLAGGRETQYF
>TRBJ2-1|TRBV2|-|many
TGTGCCAGCAGTGAACTCCGGGACGCAAGGCCCTACAATGAGCAGTTCTTC
CASSELRDARPYNEQFF
>TRBJ2-5|TRBV5-6|TRBD2|many
TGTGCCAGCAGCTCCGGCGGGAGTCTAGAGACCCAGTACTTC
CASSSGGSLETQYF
>TRBJ2-7|TRBV19|-|-
TGTGCCAGTAGTATAAGGACCGGGTCCTACGAGCAGTACTTC
CASSIRTGSYEQYF
>TRBJ2-7|TRBV5-1|TRBD2|many
TGCGCCAGCAGCTTGGCGGGGGGTACCCACGAGCAGTACTTC
CASSLAGGTHEQYF
>TRBJ2-3|TRBV29-1|-|few
TGCAGCGTCTGGGGTAACACAGATACGCAGTATTTT
CSVWGNTDTQYF
>TRBJ1-5|TRBV27|-|many
TGTGCCAGCAGTTTGAGGGCAGGGATTCAGCCCCAGCATTTT
CASSLRAGIQPQHF